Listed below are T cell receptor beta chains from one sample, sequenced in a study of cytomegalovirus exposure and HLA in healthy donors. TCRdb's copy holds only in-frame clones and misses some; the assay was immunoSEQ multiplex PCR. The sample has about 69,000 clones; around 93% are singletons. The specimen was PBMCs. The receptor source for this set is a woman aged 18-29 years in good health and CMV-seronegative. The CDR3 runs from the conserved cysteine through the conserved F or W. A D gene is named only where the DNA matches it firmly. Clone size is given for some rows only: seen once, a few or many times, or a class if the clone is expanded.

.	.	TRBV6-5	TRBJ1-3	TGTGCCAGCAGTTACTCGGCGGAGGGTGGAAACACCATATATTTT	CASSYSAEGGNTIYF
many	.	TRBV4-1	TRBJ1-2	TGCGCCAGCAGCCAAACAGGGTCGGACTATGGCTACACCTTC	CASSQTGSDYGYTF
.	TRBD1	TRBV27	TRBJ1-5	TGTGCCAGCAGTTTCACAGGGGGCGGTGCTCAGCCCCAGCATTTT	CASSFTGGGAQPQHF
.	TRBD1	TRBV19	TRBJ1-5	TGTGCCAGTAGTGGGGGACAGGGGTCGAATCAGCCCCAGCATTTT	CASSGGQGSNQPQHF
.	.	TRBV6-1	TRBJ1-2	TGTGCCAGCAGTGAAGCCGCCAGAGCGTATGGCTACACCTTC	CASSEAARAYGYTF
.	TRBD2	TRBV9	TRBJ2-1	TGTGCCAGCAGCCCCGGGACTAGCGGGCATGAGCAGTTCTTC	CASSPGTSGHEQFF
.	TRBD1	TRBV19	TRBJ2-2	TGTGCCAGTAGTATAGGGACAGGGTGGAACGGGGAGCTGTTTTTT	CASSIGTGWNGELFF
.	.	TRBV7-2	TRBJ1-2	TGTGCCAGCAGCTCGGTGGGGGGGCTTTTTGGCTACACCTTC	CASSSVGGLFGYTF
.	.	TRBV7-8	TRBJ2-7	TGTGCCAGCAGCTTAGGTGCCGGGGGCTCCTACGAGCAGTACTTC	CASSLGAGGSYEQYF
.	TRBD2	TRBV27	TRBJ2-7	TGTGCCAGCATTCTCACCCTCCCGGGGCCTAGCGGATACTACGAGCAGTACTTC	CASILTLPGPSGYYEQYF
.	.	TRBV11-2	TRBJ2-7	TGTGCCAGCAGTCATAGGGGATCAGAAGAGCAGTACTTC	CASSHRGSEEQYF
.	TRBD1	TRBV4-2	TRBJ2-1	TGTGCCAGCAGCCGACAGGGGGGCTTGAATGAGCAGTTCTTC	CASSRQGGLNEQFF
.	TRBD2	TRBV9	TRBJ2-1	TGTGCCAGCAGCGTAGTAGCGGGAACCTACAATGAGCAGTTCTTC	CASSVVAGTYNEQFF
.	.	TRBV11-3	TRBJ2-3	TGTGCCAGCAGCTTAGGGGAGAGGACTAGCACAGATACGCAGTATTTT	CASSLGERTSTDTQYF
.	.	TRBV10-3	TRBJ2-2	TGTGCCATCAGTGAGACCCGACAGTTCGACACCGGGGAGCTGTTTTTT	CAISETRQFDTGELFF
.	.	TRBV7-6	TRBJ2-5	TGTGCCAGCAGCTCGGGAAGACAAGAGACCCAGTACTTC	CASSSGRQETQYF
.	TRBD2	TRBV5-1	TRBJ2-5	TGCGCCAGCAGCTTTTCGTGGACTAGAAGCGAGACCCAGTACTTC	CASSFSWTRSETQYF
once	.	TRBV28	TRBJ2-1	TGTGCCAGCGGTCGGATCCAGGCCGATGAGCAGTTCTTC	CASGRIQADEQFF
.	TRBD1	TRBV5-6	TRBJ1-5	TGTGCCAGCAGCAGCCTGGACAGGGACAATCAGCCCCAGCATTTT	CASSSLDRDNQPQHF
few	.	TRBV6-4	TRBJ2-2	TGTGCCAGCAGTGACTCGACAGGGAACACCGGGGAGCTGTTTTTT	CASSDSTGNTGELFF
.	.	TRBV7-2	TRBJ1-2	TGTGCCAGCACCTCCTCCACGGCGGGGTACTATGGCTACACCTTC	CASTSSTAGYYGYTF
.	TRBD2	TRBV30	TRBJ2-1	TGTGCCTGGAGTGTACGGCTCGGACTAGCGGGAGTCTTTGAGCAGTTCTTC	CAWSVRLGLAGVFEQFF
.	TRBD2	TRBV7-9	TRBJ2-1	TGTGCCAGCAGCCCTAGGGTGGGCGGGAGGGATTACAATGAGCAGTTCTTC	CASSPRVGGRDYNEQFF
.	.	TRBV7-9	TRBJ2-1	TGTGCCAGCAGCCCCCCGATAGCTAGCAATGAGCAGTTCTTC	CASSPPIASNEQFF
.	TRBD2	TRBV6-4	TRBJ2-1	TGTGCCAGCAGCCCCGGGACTAGCAGTCATGAGCAGTTCTTC	CASSPGTSSHEQFF
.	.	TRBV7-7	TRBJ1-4	TGTGCTAGCAGCTTAGTGGCGGTTGTTCACGCTAATGAAAAACTGTTTTTT	CASSLVAVVHANEKLFF
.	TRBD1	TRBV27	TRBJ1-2	TGTGCCAGCAGTTCAGGGGGATTAGGCTATGGCTACACCTTC	CASSSGGLGYGYTF
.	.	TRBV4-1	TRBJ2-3	TGCGCCAGCAGCCACTCCCCCCCCGCGTCTCTGAGCACAGATACGCAGTATTTT	CASSHSPPASLSTDTQYF
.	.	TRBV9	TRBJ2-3	TGTGCCAGCAGCGGACCCAAGGGAGGTACAGATACGCAGTATTTT	CASSGPKGGTDTQYF
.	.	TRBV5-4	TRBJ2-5	TGTGCCAGCAGCTTGTCGGGAACTAAAGAGACCCAGTACTTC	CASSLSGTKETQYF
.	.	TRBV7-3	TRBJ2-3	TGTGCCAGCAGCTTAATGGAGCGGATGGGCACAGATACGCAGTATTTT	CASSLMERMGTDTQYF
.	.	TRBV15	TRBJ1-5	TGTGCCACCAGCTGGACTTTGAATCAGCCCCAGCATTTT	CATSWTLNQPQHF
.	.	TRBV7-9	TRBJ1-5	TGTGCCAGCAGCACCGGGGTAGGTGCTCAGCCCCAGCATTTT	CASSTGVGAQPQHF
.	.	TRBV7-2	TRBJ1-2	TGTGCCAGCAGCCGAACGGGGGGTTCGTATGGCTACACCTTC	CASSRTGGSYGYTF
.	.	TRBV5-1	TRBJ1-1	TGCGCCAGCAGCTTGACCATAGTTAACACTGAAGCTTTCTTT	CASSLTIVNTEAFF
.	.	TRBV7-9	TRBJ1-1	TGTGCCAGCAGCTTAGCGACAGCCTCAATACCGAACACTGAAGCTTTCTTT	CASSLATASIPNTEAFF
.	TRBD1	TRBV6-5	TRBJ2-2	TGTGCCAGCAGTCGACAGGGGGCGGGCACCGGGGAGCTGTTTTTT	CASSRQGAGTGELFF
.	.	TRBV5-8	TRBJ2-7	TGTGCCAGCACCTTAATGTATTACGAGCAGTACTTC	CASTLMYYEQYF
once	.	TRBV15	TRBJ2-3	TGTGCCACCAGCAGAGATTTGGGCAGGAAAGATACGCAGTATTTT	CATSRDLGRKDTQYF
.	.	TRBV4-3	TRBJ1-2	TGCGCCAGCAGCCAATCGGGCCAGGGAAGCTATGGCTACACCTTC	CASSQSGQGSYGYTF
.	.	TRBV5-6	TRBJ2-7	TGTGCCAGCAGCTTGGGCGGGGCCGAGCAGTACTTC	CASSLGGAEQYF
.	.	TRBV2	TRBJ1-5	TGTGCCAGCTCTCAGTCCAGGGTGTTGACGCCCCAGCATTTT	CASSQSRVLTPQHF
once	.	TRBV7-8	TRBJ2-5	TGTGCCAGCAGCTTATACCGCGATGGGCGGGGACAGTACTTC	CASSLYRDGRGQYF
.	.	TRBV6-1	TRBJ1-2	TGTGCCAGCAGTGGCGGGGGAGACTACTATGGCTACACCTTC	CASSGGGDYYGYTF
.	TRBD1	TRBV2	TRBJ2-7	TGTGCCAGCAGGGGCCGGGACAGGGGATCCTACGAGCAGTACTTC	CASRGRDRGSYEQYF
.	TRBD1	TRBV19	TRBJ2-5	TGTGCCAGTAGCGCACAGGGGACGTACCAAGAGACCCAGTACTTC	CASSAQGTYQETQYF
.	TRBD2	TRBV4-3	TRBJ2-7	TGCGCCAGCAGCCAAGGACTAGCGGGGGGCTACGAGCAGTACTTC	CASSQGLAGGYEQYF
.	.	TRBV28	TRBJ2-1	TGTGCCAGCAGTTTATCCGGGCGGGGTCCACGCCATGAGCAGTTCTTC	CASSLSGRGPRHEQFF
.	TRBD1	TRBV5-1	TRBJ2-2	TGCGCCAGCAGCTTGGTTGGGACAGGGAACACCGGGGAGCTGTTTTTT	CASSLVGTGNTGELFF
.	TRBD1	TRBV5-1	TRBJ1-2	TGCGCCAGCAGCTTGGAGTCCGGGACAGTGAACTATGGCTACACCTTC	CASSLESGTVNYGYTF
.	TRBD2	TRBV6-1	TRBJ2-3	TGTGCCAGCAGTCGGACTAGAACGGGGGATACGCAGTATTTT	CASSRTRTGDTQYF
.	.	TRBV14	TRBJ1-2	TGTGCCAGCAGCCACACAGGGAGAGATGGCTACACCTTC	CASSHTGRDGYTF
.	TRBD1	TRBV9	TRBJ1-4	TGTGCCAGCAGCGCCCGAGACAGGGCGAGTAATGAAAAACTGTTTTTT	CASSARDRASNEKLFF
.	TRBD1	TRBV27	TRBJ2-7	TGTGCCAGCAGCGGACAGGGTAGGCCCTACGAGCAGTACTTC	CASSGQGRPYEQYF
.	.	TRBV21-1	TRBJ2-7	TGTGCCAGCAGCAAACAAGCCAACTCCTACGAGCAGTACTTC	CASSKQANSYEQYF